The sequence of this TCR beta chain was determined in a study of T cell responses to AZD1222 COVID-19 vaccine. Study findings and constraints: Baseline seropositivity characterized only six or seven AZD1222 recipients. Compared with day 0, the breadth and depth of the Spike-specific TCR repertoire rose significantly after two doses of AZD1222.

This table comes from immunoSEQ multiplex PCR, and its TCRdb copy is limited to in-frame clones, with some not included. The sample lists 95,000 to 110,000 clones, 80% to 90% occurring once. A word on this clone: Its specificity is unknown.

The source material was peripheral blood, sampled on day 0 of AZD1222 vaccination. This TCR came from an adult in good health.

The DNA for the CDR3 is TGTGCCAGCAGTGAACAGAGCGGGAGCACAGATACGCAGTATTTT. Its protein product is CASSEQSGSTDTQYF. The chain couples TRBV2 to TRBJ2-3; D may be TRBD2 (6 bases). V was cut by 2 bases and J by 0 bases, with 9 bases left in between. This CDR3 has 15 residues. The germline V gene encodes CDR1 SNHLY and CDR2 FYNNEI.